This T cell receptor (beta chain) was retrieved from a study of blood T cell repertoires in COVID-19. On the study more broadly: COVID-19 samples, acute and convalescent, were from the United States, Italy and Spain.

Per the study methods: Reference gene primers were amplified, and this amplification served to estimate nucleated cell counts. TCRdb's table, derived via immunoSEQ multiplex PCR, lists solely in-frame clones and lacks some. The D gene and trimming were derived from the DNA, and the V and J assignments and clone size from that table. The sample records about 180,000 clones, around 80% being singletons. The V gene's germline CDR1 is GTSNPN and CDR2 SVGIG (reference sequence). This CDR3 is 15 amino acids long. Deletions cut 0 bases from V and 3 bases from J, with 15 bases between. Within 2 weeks before study entry, exposed participants met a COVID-19 case.

The sample was PBMCs or T cells enriched from blood (not recorded which). This receptor was obtained from a man in his 60s who had been exposed to COVID-19. The chain employs TRBV30 and TRBJ2-7; D remains ambiguous. This CDR3 reads CAWSVPSGPNYEQYF. The CDR3 region has the DNA TGTGCCTGGAGTGTACCCAGTGGTCCCAACTACGAGCAGTACTTC.